The 21 T cell receptor beta chains in this list originate from one sample, sequenced in a study of read filtering for tumor transcriptome and immune sequencing. The library was built from about 370 ng RNA with molecular barcoded adaptors for alpha/delta and beta/gamma chains. From the reads, TCRdb called clonotypes with MiXCR, one entry per CDR3 protein. The sample has some 62,000 distinct CDR3 sequences; 14% are singletons. The sample consisted of a population of CD138-negative cells sorted from bone marrow. These TCRs come from a donor at least 40 years old with multiple myeloma.

Many counts were recorded for this clonotype. V usage is TRBV29-1 and J usage is TRBJ2-3; 9 positions agree with TRBD1. The CDR3 contains 14 residues. V shed 8 bases and J 4 bases; nucleotides not matched to a gene: 10. Germline V gene sequence: CDR1 SQVTM, CDR2 ANQGSEA. DNA for the CDR3: TGCAGCCACATAACAGGGGGCGGTGCAGATACGCAGTATTTT. Its protein product is CSHITGGGADTQYF.

The chain is built from TRBV15 and TRBJ2-1, with D possibly being TRBD1 (5 bases). Per the germline V gene, CDR1 is LNHNV and CDR2 is YYDKDF (reference sequence). The CDR3 is 13 amino acids. V lost 1 base, J lost 8 bases, and 9 bases lay in between. The CDR3 reads CATSRVQGYEQFF. CDR3 sequence (DNA): TGTGCCACCAGCAGAGTCCAGGGTTATGAGCAGTTCTTC.

This clonotype was detected ten times or more. V gene TRBV29-1 combines with J gene TRBJ2-5; possibly TRBD1 for D (6 bases). Germline V lookup: CDR1 SQVTM, CDR2 ANQGSEA. The V end lost 0 bases, the J end lost 3 bases, and 11 bases lay between the germline ends. This CDR3 region has 14 residues. Here the CDR3 DNA reads TGCAGCGTTGAAGATCCCTGGACAGAAGAGACCCAGTACTTC. It encodes CSVEDPWTEETQYF.

This clonotype has at least ten counts. The genes are TRBV11-2 and TRBJ2-1; 9 bases match TRBD2. Trimming took 0 bases from V and 0 from J; bases not matched to a gene: 9. Per the germline V gene, CDR1 is SGHAT and CDR2 is FQNNGV. This CDR3 contains 19 residues. The CDR3 DNA is TGTGCCAGCAGCTTAGAGGGCGGTAGCGGGAGACCCTCCTACAATGAGCAGTTCTTC. It is translated as CASSLEGGSGRPSYNEQFF.

Comments on this clonotype: Compared with germline, one end of the junction differs, possibly owing to a read error. The chain combines TRBV30 with TRBJ2-5, with a tentative D call TRBD1 (5 bases). CDR1 is GTSNPN and CDR2 is SVGIG in the germline V gene (reference sequence). CDR3 length: 14 residues. DNA for the CDR3: TGTGCCTGGAGGAGTCAGGGCTACCAAGAGACCCCGTACTTC. Translation gives CAWRSQGYQETPYF. Complete variable domain (other parts from reference TRBV30 and TRBJ2-5): SQTIHQWPATLVQPVGSPLSLECTVEGTSNPNLYWYRQAAGRGLQLLFYSVGIGQISSEVPQNLSASRPQDRQFILSSKKLLLSDSGFYLCAWRSQGYQETPYFGPGTRLLVL.

Turning to this clonotype: This could be a read error, since a much larger clone is one nucleotide away. The V call is TRBV6-2 or TRBV6-3, the J call TRBJ2-1; the D gene is possibly TRBD2 (7 bases). CDR3 size: 13 residues. V lost 5 bases, J lost 12 bases, and 17 bases lay in between. Germline-derived CDR1 and CDR2 are MNHEY and SVGEGT. The CDR3 DNA sequence: TGTGCCAGCAGTCCAGGGGCGGGGGTTGGGCAGTTCTTC. It codes for CASSPGAGVGQFF.

There are many counts of this clonotype. The chain uses TRBV7-9 and TRBJ1-5; D possibly corresponds to TRBD1 (6 bases). Germline assignment: CDR1 SEHNR and CDR2 FQNEAQ (reference sequence). V was shortened by 3 bases and J by 3 bases, with 15 bases between the two germline ends. This CDR3 is built from 16 residues. CDR3 region: CASSFGGARDNQPQHF. CDR3 bases: TGTGCCAGCAGCTTCGGGGGGGCGCGAGACAATCAGCCCCAGCATTTT. The full variable domain, with the rest looked up from reference TRBV7-9 and TRBJ1-5, is DTGVSQNPRHKITKRGQNVTFRCDPISEHNRLYWYRQTLGQGPEFLTYFQNEAQLEKSRLLSDRFSAERPKGSFSTLEIQRTEQGDSAMYLCASSFGGARDNQPQHFGDGTRLSIL.

This clonotype was seen at least ten times. CDR3 sequence (DNA): TGTGCCTCCAAGGGAACAGGGGGCGATGAGACCCAGTACTTC. Translated, it gives CASKGTGGDETQYF. The rearrangement uses TRBV10-3 and TRBJ2-5, with 9 bases fitting TRBD1. The CDR3 is 14 residues long. Germline loops: CDR1 ENHRY, CDR2 SYGVKD. J gave up 5 bases and V 11 bases, and 12 bases lay outside the gene matches.

This clonotype has at least ten counts. The chain uses TRBV29-1 and TRBJ1-1; D perhaps matches TRBD1 (5 bases). The germline CDR1 and CDR2 sequences are SQVTM and ANQGSEA. Trimming pared 6 bases from V and 0 bases from J, leaving 11 bases between. CDR3 length: 13 amino acids. For the CDR3, the DNA is TGCAGCGTATCAGGGAGGTTGAACACTGAAGCTTTCTTT. Its translation is CSVSGRLNTEAFF.

This clonotype has a count of ten or more. The V call is TRBV30, the J call TRBJ2-7; 10 bases map to TRBD1. The trim removed 1 base at V and 5 bases at J, leaving 8 bases unmatched. The CDR3 is 15 residues long. Germline V gene data show CDR1 as GTSNPN and CDR2 as SVGIG (reference sequence). DNA of the CDR3: TGTGCCTGGAGTGGGATCGGACAGGGGGTCCACGAGCAGTACTTC. Protein product: CAWSGIGQGVHEQYF.

The chain recombines TRBV20-1 with TRBJ1-5; 7 bases are a match to TRBD1. Trimming removed 3 bases from V and 5 bases from J; junction bases left unmatched: 7. Germline lookup yields CDR1 DFQATT and CDR2 SNEGSKA (reference sequence). CDR3 length: 14 residues. The CDR3 loop is CSASTGDGYQPQHF. The DNA for the CDR3 is TGCAGTGCTAGCACAGGGGATGGGTATCAGCCCCAGCATTTT.

As regards this clonotype: A single base separates this from a much larger clone, so it may be a read error. The gene calls are TRBV25-1 and TRBJ1-1; possible D gene TRBD1, 5 bases. V was pared by 6 bases and J by 7 bases, with 18 bases between. Germline V gene lookup returns CDR1 MGHDK and CDR2 SYGVNS. The CDR3 runs 14 residues. The CDR3 DNA sequence: TGTGCCAGCAGCCCAGCAGGGATGTTCCGTGAAGCTTTCTTT. Residues: CASSPAGMFREAFF. Based on the CDR3 plus reference TRBV25-1 and TRBJ1-1, the full variable domain is EADIYQTPRYLVIGTGKKITLECSQTMGHDKMYWYQQDPGMELHLIHYSYGVNSTEKGDLSSESTVSRIRTEHFPLTLESARPSHTSQYLCASSPAGMFREAFFGQGTRLTVV.

CDR3 nucleotide sequence: TGTGCCACCCGGCCAGGGGGCGTCTCTGGGGCCAACGTCCTGACTTTC. Its protein product is CATRPGGVSGANVLTF. The chain carries TRBV28 and TRBJ2-6, with 8 bases aligning to TRBD1. The CDR3 consists of 16 residues. Looked up from germline, CDR1 is MDHEN and CDR2 is SYDVKM. V lost 10 bases, J lost 0 bases, and 8 bases stayed unmatched.

This clonotype showed up just a few times. The chain has TRBV6-6 and TRBJ2-7, with D tentatively TRBD1 (5 bases). The germline V gene has CDR1 MNHNY and CDR2 SVGAGI (reference sequence). The CDR3 covers 13 residues. V gave up 2 bases and J gave up 4 bases, with 9 bases separating them. CDR3 sequence reads: CASSYRGGYEQYF. The CDR3 nucleotides are TGTGCCAGCAGTTACAGGGGTGGGTACGAGCAGTACTTC.

With respect to this clonotype: A much larger clone differs by one base, so this may be a read error. The chain combines TRBV28 with TRBJ2-5; 7 bases match TRBD1. The V and J ends lost 2 bases and 4 bases, in that order; junction bases with no gene match: 10. The CDR3 runs 16 residues. The germline V gene encodes CDR1 MDHEN and CDR2 SYDVKM. The CDR3 sequence: CASSLLRTGPRETQYF. The CDR3 nucleotides read TGTGCCAGCAGTTTACTTAGGACAGGACCTCGAGAGACCCAGTACTTC.

This clonotype came up many times. This chain connects TRBV5-1 to TRBJ2-7; 7 bases fit TRBD2. This CDR3 is 13 amino acids long. CDR1 is SGHRS, CDR2 YFSETQ, per germline. V gave up 1 base and J gave up 3 bases; unmatched junction bases: 1. CDR3 nucleotide sequence: TGCGCCAGCAGCTTGACTAGCGACTACGAGCAGTACTTC. Amino acid sequence: CASSLTSDYEQYF.

This clonotype was seen at least ten times. J is TRBJ1-2 and V is TRBV6-2 or TRBV6-3; 9 bases align to TRBD1. The V gene's germline CDR1 is MNHEY and CDR2 SVGEGT. With 6 bases clipped from V and 4 bases from J, the junction kept 6 bases outside the gene matches. The CDR3 is 14 amino acids. CDR3 nucleotides: TGTGCCAGCAGAACCGGGACAGGGCGCTATGGCTACACCTTC. Protein: CASRTGTGRYGYTF.

The chain joins TRBV19 to TRBJ1-5, with a possible D match to TRBD1 (5 bases). Germline CDR1 LNHDA, CDR2 SQIVND (reference sequence). The CDR3 has 14 amino acids. V lost 3 bases and J lost 6, with 12 bases in between. The DNA of the CDR3 is TGTGCCAGTAGTATTAATGCCGGGGGTCAGCCCCAGCATTTT. It codes for CASSINAGGQPQHF.

This clonotype has a handful of counts. This sequence may be a read error, since a much larger clone differs from it by one base. The DNA is omitted, as the CDR3 cannot be located on it reliably, and the CDR3 follows TCRdb's listing. J is TRBJ1-2 and V is TRBV29-1; the table's D call, TRBD1, was not checked against the DNA. The CDR3 spans 15 amino acids, including both terminal residues. Germline V gene sequence: CDR1 SQVTM, CDR2 ANQGSEA. CDR3 region: CSVSGTGGSNYGCTF.

This clonotype was recorded many times. The chain has TRBV7-9 and TRBJ2-2; D is undetermined. Germline V CDR1 and CDR2: SEHNR, FQNEAQ (reference sequence). The CDR3 runs to 11 residues. V was clipped by 7 bases and J by 3 bases, with 3 bases between them. The CDR3 region is CASIHTGELFF. The CDR3 coding sequence is TGTGCCAGCATCCACACCGGGGAGCTGTTTTTT.

This clonotype was counted ten times or more. The gene calls are TRBV28 and TRBJ1-6, with D hard to call. The germline V and J ends were trimmed by 7 bases and 0 bases, with 7 bases remaining between them. The CDR3 extends over 14 amino acids. Germline assignment: CDR1 MDHEN and CDR2 SYDVKM. CDR3 amino acids: CASKGSSYNSPLHF. The CDR3 nucleotides are TGTGCCAGCAAAGGGTCCTCCTATAATTCACCCCTCCACTTT.